This T cell receptor (beta chain) emerged from a study of neurological immune-mediated disorders. Concerning this clonotype: A clone one base away is much larger, so this may be a read error.

As for time point: longitudinal time-point 3. CDR1 and CDR2 (germline): DFQATT, SNEGSKA (reference sequence). This CDR3 is 13 amino acids long. V shed 7 bases and J 7 bases; nucleotides not matched to a gene: 10. Synthesis of cDNA used 5'RACE (with 10-nucleotide random UMIs). Each sequencing run yielded over 160 million TCR-beta sequences from 15-18 subjects. MiXCR, applied by TCRdb to the 5' RACE reads, yields one record per CDR3 protein. The top ten clones hold about 3.1% of a sample with around 100,000 distinct CDR3 sequences, under 14% of them seen once. The specimen sequenced was PBMCs. V is TRBV20-1 and J is TRBJ2-3, with 8 bases identical to TRBD2. The TCR sequence derives from a female donor with HTLV-1-associated myelopathy (HAM/TSP). The CDR3 loop reads CSVSTSVEYTQYF. The CDR3 DNA sequence: TGCAGTGTTTCGACTAGCGTAGAATATACGCAGTATTTT.